The 26 T cell receptor beta chains given below trace back to one sample, sequenced in a study of blood T cell repertoires in COVID-19. Here immunoSEQ multiplex PCR was the method, and the copy in TCRdb shows in-frame clones only, minus some. The sample has around 37,000 clones, 84% seen once; the top ten hold around 1.6%. The sequencing input was peripheral blood. The receptors were gathered from a man aged 55 to 69 with COVID-19, enrolled during active disease.

On this clone: Other DNA sequences in this specimen translate into the identical CDR3. CDR3 coding DNA: TGTGCCAGCAGTTTCTCGGGGGACCAGCCCCAGCATTTT. Its translation is CASSFSGDQPQHF. The chain recombines TRBV28 with TRBJ1-5; perhaps TRBD1 as D (5 bases). Germline V gene sequence: CDR1 MDHEN, CDR2 SYDVKM. Trimming stripped 3 bases from V and 7 bases from J, with 10 bases between. The CDR3 totals 13 residues.

This clone has just one count. The chain recombines TRBV7-2 with TRBJ1-2; perhaps TRBD1 as D (6 bases). The CDR3 is 13 residues long. The V end was cut by 7 bases, the J end by 7 bases, with 16 bases between. CDR1 is SGHTA, CDR2 FQGNSA, per germline. This CDR3 is CASTAGGHGGYTF. The CDR3 DNA follows: TGTGCCAGCACTGCCGGGGGGCATGGTGGCTACACCTTC. The full variable domain, its missing parts supplied by reference TRBV7-2 and TRBJ1-2, is GAGVSQSPSNKVTEKGKDVELRCDPISGHTALYWYRQSLGQGLEFLIYFQGNSAPDKSGLPSDRFSAERTGGSVSTLTIQRTQQEDSAVYLCASTAGGHGGYTFGSGTRLTVV.

This rearrangement joins TRBV5-8 to TRBJ1-1; D remains ambiguous. CDR1 and CDR2 (germline): SGHTS, YDEGEE. The CDR3 extends over 14 amino acids. Trimming took 0 bases from V and 0 from J, leaving 6 bases between them. DNA of the CDR3: TGTGCCAGCAGCTTGGGAGGGCTGAACACTGAAGCTTTCTTT. Amino acids: CASSLGGLNTEAFF. The full variable domain, completed using reference TRBV5-8 and TRBJ1-1, is EAGVTQSPTHLIKTRGQQATLRCSPISGHTSVYWYQQALGLGLQFLLWYDEGEERNRGNFPPRFSGRQFPNYSSELNVNALELEDSALYLCASSLGGLNTEAFFGQGTRLTVV.

The chain combines TRBV5-1 with TRBJ2-5, with a possible D match to TRBD1 (6 bases). This CDR3 region has 14 residues. Per the germline V gene, CDR1 is SGHRS and CDR2 is YFSETQ. Between the trimmed V and J ends, which lost 3 bases and 5 bases, there was a span of 14 bases. CDR3 sequence reads: CASSSDRFSETQYF. DNA of the CDR3: TGCGCCAGCAGCTCTGACAGGTTTTCGGAGACCCAGTACTTC.

This chain links TRBV20-1 with TRBJ1-2, with 9 bases lining up with TRBD1. V lost 3 bases, J lost 4 bases, and 6 bases stayed unmatched. CDR1 is DFQATT and CDR2 is SNEGSKA in the germline V gene (reference sequence). The CDR3 is 14 residues long. CDR3 loop: CSASGGQGSYGYTF. The CDR3 DNA follows: TGCAGTGCTAGTGGCGGACAGGGGAGCTATGGCTACACCTTC.

The genes are TRBV12-1 and TRBJ1-2. TRBV12-1 is deemed a pseudogene. The CDR3 is 14 amino acids. CDR3 sequence reads: CASSFLRTVYGYTF. The CDR3 DNA sequence: TGTGCCAGCAGCTTTCTCCGTACGGTTTATGGCTACACCTTC.

This rearrangement joins TRBV6-1 to TRBJ2-2; no clear D. The CDR3 spans 14 residues. The germline V gene has CDR1 MNHNS and CDR2 SASEGT. V was clipped by 2 bases and J by 2 bases, with 6 bases between them. The CDR3 DNA is TGTGCCAGCAGTGAAACAGCCAACACCGGGGAGCTGTTTTTT. Protein sequence: CASSETANTGELFF.

Concerning this clone itself: The junction does not match germline at one end; this may be a read error. The J gene is TRBJ1-5, the V gene TRBV12-3 or TRBV12-4, with D hard to call. This CDR3 is built from 12 residues. The CDR3: CAGSPTRGPQHF. The CDR3 nucleotides read TGTGCCGGCAGTCCAACCCGGGGGCCCCAGCATTTT.

V usage is TRBV27 and J usage is TRBJ1-1, with TRBD1 as a possible D gene (5 bases). Germline CDR1 MNHEY, CDR2 SMNVEV (reference sequence). Trimming left V 7 bases short and J 5 bases short, with 14 bases between. This CDR3 is 13 amino acids long. The CDR3 sequence is CASTWDGGTEAFF. In DNA form, the CDR3 reads TGTGCCAGCACTTGGGACGGAGGGACTGAAGCTTTCTTT.

The rearrangement links TRBV3-1 (or the pseudogene TRBV3-2) to TRBJ2-2, with 11 bases lining up with TRBD1. The CDR3 extends over 14 amino acids. CDR1 is LGHDT, CDR2 YNNKEL, per germline (reference sequence). V trimming: 6 bases; J trimming: 9 bases; junction bases outside the gene matches: 6. The CDR3 protein is CASRGTGGFRELFF. CDR3 bases: TGTGCCAGCAGGGGGACAGGGGGATTTAGGGAGCTGTTTTTT.

The table lists this clone with a few counts. The chain employs TRBV7-8 and TRBJ1-1; no definite D call. Between the trimmed V and J ends, which lost 5 bases and 10 bases, there was a span of 14 bases. The CDR3 is 12 residues long. Germline V gene sequence: CDR1 SGHVS, CDR2 FQNEAQ. This chain's CDR3 is CASSRRSEGAFF. The DNA of the CDR3 is TGTGCCAGCAGCCGTCGATCGGAGGGAGCTTTCTTT.

The V call is TRBV2, the J call TRBJ2-7; 7 nucleotides match TRBD2. V gave up 6 bases and J gave up 4 bases; unmatched junction bases: 9. CDR3 length: 14 amino acids. Germline V CDR1 and CDR2: SNHLY, FYNNEI. The CDR3 region is CASRRTRNEYEQYF. For the CDR3, the DNA is TGTGCCAGCAGGAGGACTAGGAACGAGTACGAGCAGTACTTC.

This clone appeared a few times. V usage is TRBV5-4 and J usage is TRBJ1-2; unclear D gene. The CDR3 spans 13 residues. In germline, CDR1 is SGHNT, CDR2 YYREEE (reference sequence). The V and J ends lost 3 bases and 8 bases respectively, with 14 bases between them. Here the CDR3 DNA reads TGTGCCAGCAGCTCGGGAGCAGTCTGGGGCTACACCTTC. This gives the protein CASSSGAVWGYTF.

The chain employs TRBV19 and TRBJ2-1, with 12 bases aligning to TRBD2. CDR3 length: 14 residues. The V gene's germline CDR1 is LNHDA and CDR2 SQIVND (reference sequence). V dropped 6 bases and J dropped 10; count of bases not matched to a gene: 7. CDR3 sequence (DNA): TGTGCCAGTAGCCCTAGCGGGAGGGGAGAGGAGCAGTTCTTC. This codes for CASSPSGRGEEQFF.

This chain joins TRBV25-1 and TRBJ1-4, with TRBD1 as a possible D gene (6 bases). Trimming removed 2 bases at V and 8 bases at J, with 15 bases between. This CDR3 has 15 residues. In germline, CDR1 is MGHDK, CDR2 SYGVNS. This CDR3 reads CASSEHRVLGEKLFF. The DNA for the CDR3 is TGTGCCAGCAGTGAACACAGGGTACTAGGGGAAAAACTGTTTTTT.

V gene TRBV12-3 or TRBV12-4 combines with J gene TRBJ2-1; 8 bases are shared with TRBD1. The V segment lost 6 bases and the J segment 7 bases; nucleotides outside the gene matches: 2. There are 12 residues in the CDR3. Here the CDR3 reads CASSRTGNEQFF. In DNA form, the CDR3 reads TGTGCCAGCAGCCGGACAGGGAATGAGCAGTTCTTC.

The chain recombines TRBV18 with TRBJ1-1, with 9 nucleotides matching TRBD1. The CDR3 loop spans 14 amino acids. Germline values: CDR1 KGHSH, CDR2 LQKENI. The V segment lost 4 bases and the J segment 5 bases; nucleotides outside the gene matches: 5. CDR3 DNA sequence: TGTGCCAGCTCACTCCAGGACAGGGGAACTGAAGCTTTCTTT. Its translation is CASSLQDRGTEAFF.

The chain couples TRBV6-1 to TRBJ1-4; D is ambiguous. This CDR3 comprises 14 residues. The germline V gene encodes CDR1 MNHNS and CDR2 SASEGT. Trimming took off 2 bases at V and 5 bases at J, with 9 bases between the two ends. In DNA form, the CDR3 reads TGTGCCAGCAGTGAAATTGGGCCAAATGAAAAACTGTTTTTT. It encodes CASSEIGPNEKLFF.

The chain employs TRBV6-5 and TRBJ2-1; TRBD2 agrees at 12 bases. V lost 6 bases, J lost 5 bases, and 5 bases stayed unmatched. Per germline, CDR1 MNHEY and CDR2 SVGAGI. The CDR3 consists of 15 residues. DNA of the CDR3: TGTGCCAGCAGATCGGGACTAGCGGGCCACAATGAGCAGTTCTTC. Translating it yields CASRSGLAGHNEQFF.

The genes are TRBV5-1 and TRBJ1-1, with a tentative D call TRBD1 (5 bases). Trimming stripped 7 bases from V and 0 bases from J, with 22 bases between. Germline CDR1 reads SGHRS; CDR2 reads YFSETQ. This CDR3 comprises 17 residues. The CDR3 region has the DNA TGCGCCAGCTCCCCCCCCCGGCAGGGAGGGATGAACACTGAAGCTTTCTTT. Translated: CASSPPRQGGMNTEAFF.

The CDR3 DNA follows: TGTGCCACCAGCGGGCGGGCGAGGGCTAATGAAAAACTGTTTTTT. Translated, it gives CATSGRARANEKLFF. V usage is TRBV15 and J usage is TRBJ1-4; D not certain. Germline CDR1 and CDR2: LNHNV and YYDKDF (reference sequence). Deletions cut 5 bases from V and 3 bases from J, with 13 bases between. CDR3 length equals 15 residues.

This sequence joins TRBV18 and TRBJ1-1, with D possibly matching TRBD1 (6 bases). Germline V gives CDR1 KGHSH, CDR2 LQKENI. Trimming pared 3 bases from V and 7 bases from J, leaving 15 bases between. This CDR3 is 14 amino acids long. CDR3 loop: CASSPGTPRDEAFF. In DNA form, the CDR3 reads TGTGCCAGCTCACCGGGGACACCGAGGGATGAAGCTTTCTTT.

CDR3 loop: CASSFQGSSSYEQYF. DNA of the CDR3: TGTGCCAGCAGTTTCCAGGGGTCCAGCTCCTACGAGCAGTACTTC. The chain links TRBV6-2 or TRBV6-3 to TRBJ2-7, with D maybe TRBD1 (6 bases). Germline CDR1 reads MNHEY; CDR2 reads SVGEGT. The CDR3 length is 15 residues. V lost 4 bases and J lost 0, with 13 bases in between.

V usage is TRBV5-4 and J usage is TRBJ2-5; D may be TRBD2 (5 bases). This CDR3 has 14 residues. V shed 2 bases and J shed 4 bases, with 12 bases lying between them. CDR1 is SGHNT, CDR2 YYREEE, per germline (reference sequence). CDR3 region: CASSFSGSGETQYF. The CDR3, as DNA: TGTGCCAGCAGCTTCTCGGGGTCCGGAGAGACCCAGTACTTC.

This clone was found once. This chain links TRBV28 with TRBJ1-5, with TRBD1 matching over 8 bases. V was pared by 5 bases and J by 4 bases, with 4 bases of the junction left unmatched. This CDR3 contains 14 residues. Germline V CDR1 and CDR2: MDHEN, SYDVKM. CDR3 nucleotide sequence: TGTGCCAGCAGTCCCTGGACAGGGAATCAGCCCCAGCATTTT. Protein product: CASSPWTGNQPQHF.

V gene TRBV3-1 (or the pseudogene TRBV3-2) combines with J gene TRBJ1-6; TRBD1 agrees at 8 bases. The ends lost 0 bases at V and 12 bases at J; junction bases unmatched: 7. Germline CDR1 is LGHDT and CDR2 is YNNKEL (reference sequence). This CDR3 has 15 residues. In DNA, the CDR3 is TGTGCCAGCAGCCAAGATACGGCAGGGGGCCTACCCCTCCACTTT. This encodes CASSQDTAGGLPLHF.